The 8 T cell receptor beta chains listed next were all sequenced from one sample in a study of blood T cell repertoires in COVID-19 (dated by TCRdb to about 2020). Libraries were prepared through the immunoSEQ multiplex PCR assay. TCRdb took this table from immuneACCESS and kept in-frame rearrangements with V and J called. Such tables lack part of the clones; where checked against another copy, unresolved V genes explain under half of the gap, and the rest is unexplained. The sample table contains some 210,000 clones; only one count was recorded for roughly 90% of them. The ten largest clonotypes hold approximately 10% of the sample. Specimen: PBMCs or T cells enriched from blood (not recorded which). Receptors were obtained from a man younger than 35 with acute COVID-19.

The chain employs TRBV19 and TRBJ2-1, with a tentative D call TRBD2 (6 bases). V lost 3 bases, J lost 7 bases, and 10 bases lay in between. Germline values: CDR1 LNHDA, CDR2 SQIVND (reference sequence). CDR3 length equals 13 residues. The CDR3 region is CASSITSWNEQFF. The CDR3 DNA is TGTGCCAGTAGTATCACTAGCTGGAATGAGCAGTTCTTC.

The chain uses TRBV11-2 and TRBJ2-7; 7 bases match TRBD2. The CDR3 contains 13 residues. The V gene's germline CDR1 is SGHAT and CDR2 FQNNGV. J was trimmed by 6 bases and V by 5 bases; bases with no gene match: 7. The CDR3 here is CASSPRTSAEQYF. As DNA, the CDR3 is TGTGCCAGCAGCCCGCGTACTAGCGCCGAGCAGTACTTC.

Remarks on this clone: Different DNA sequences within this sample yield the same CDR3. This CDR3 reads CAIQTNTGELFF. The CDR3 DNA sequence: TGTGCCATACAAACGAACACCGGGGAGCTGTTTTTT. The rearrangement uses TRBV10-3 and TRBJ2-2; D is uncertain. The V end was cut by 9 bases, the J end by 0 bases, with 5 bases between. The CDR3 is 12 residues long. CDR1 and CDR2 (germline): ENHRY, SYGVKD.

This sequence joins TRBV7-9 and TRBJ2-2, with D maybe TRBD2 (6 bases). Between the trimmed V and J ends, which lost 4 bases and 2 bases, there was a span of 11 bases. This CDR3 is 15 amino acids long. CDR1 is SEHNR and CDR2 is FQNEAQ in the germline V gene (reference sequence). The CDR3 region is CASSYGTSNTGELFF. As DNA, the CDR3 is TGTGCCAGCAGCTACGGGACTTCTAACACCGGGGAGCTGTTTTTT.

V is TRBV4-1 and J is TRBJ1-1, with 9 bases fitting TRBD1. The CDR3 has 14 amino acids. V lost 0 bases to trimming and J lost 11 bases; unmatched junction nucleotides: 7. The germline CDR1 and CDR2 sequences are MGHRA and YSYEKL. CDR3 region: CASSQDDRGTGAFF. In DNA form, the CDR3 reads TGCGCCAGCAGCCAAGATGACAGGGGGACGGGGGCTTTCTTT.

This chain uses TRBV11-2 with TRBJ1-1; maybe TRBD1 (5 bases). V shed 1 base and J shed 4 bases, with 16 bases lying between them. This CDR3 spans 16 amino acids. The germline V gene has CDR1 SGHAT and CDR2 FQNNGV. The CDR3 here is CASSLVQGVGFTEAFF. CDR3 bases: TGTGCCAGCAGCTTAGTTCAAGGGGTTGGTTTCACTGAAGCTTTCTTT.

This clone was counted between two and nine times. The J gene is TRBJ1-5, the V gene TRBV6-1, with D perhaps TRBD1 (5 bases). This CDR3 is built from 16 residues. Germline V CDR1 and CDR2: MNHNS, SASEGT. Trimming took off 4 bases at V and 0 bases at J, with 13 bases between the two ends. The CDR3, as DNA: TGTGCCAGCAGTGGGTCTCCGGGGGATAGCAATCAGCCCCAGCATTTT. Translating it yields CASSGSPGDSNQPQHF.

The chain joins TRBV5-1 to TRBJ2-2; 8 bases align to TRBD2. The CDR3 is 15 amino acids. Germline CDR1 SGHRS, CDR2 YFSETQ. The trim removed 5 bases at V and 6 bases at J, leaving 9 bases unmatched. As DNA, the CDR3 is TGCGCCAGCAGGTCTTCAGCGGGAGAATCCGGGGAGCTGTTTTTT. Its protein product is CASRSSAGESGELFF.